The T cell receptor beta chain described here comes from a study of shared clonotypes between healthy human individuals. Study conclusions and caveats: Investigators expected sequencing depth to affect clonotype sharing among donors.

Concerning this clone: What it binds is not known.

Terminally differentiated effector memory CD45RA+ cells were left out of the naive CD8 fraction, which was CD45RO-negative and positively selected for CCR7. Germline values: CDR1 SQVTM, CDR2 ANQGSEA. This CDR3 is built from 13 residues. The ends lost 4 bases at V and 3 bases at J; junction bases unmatched: 6. Method: immunoSEQ multiplex PCR; TCRdb's copy keeps in-frame clones and lacks some. The sample has millions of clones; about 94% are singletons. This chain connects TRBV29-1 to TRBJ2-7; 7 bases fit TRBD2. What was sequenced was naive CD8+ T cells sorted from blood. This clonotype originated in a man aged 18 to 30 in good health. CDR3 DNA: TGCAGCGTTGCACTAGCGAAAGACTACGAGCAGTACTTC. Translation gives CSVALAKDYEQYF.